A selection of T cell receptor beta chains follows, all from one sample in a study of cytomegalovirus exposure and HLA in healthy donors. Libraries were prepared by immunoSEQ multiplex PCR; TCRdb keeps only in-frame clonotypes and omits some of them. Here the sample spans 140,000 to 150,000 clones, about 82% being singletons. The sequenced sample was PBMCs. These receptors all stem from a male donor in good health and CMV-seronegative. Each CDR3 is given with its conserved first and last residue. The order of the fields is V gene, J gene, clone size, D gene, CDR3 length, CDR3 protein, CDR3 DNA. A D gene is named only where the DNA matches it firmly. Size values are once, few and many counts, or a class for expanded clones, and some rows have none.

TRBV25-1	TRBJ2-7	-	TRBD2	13	CASSTSGSREQYF	TGTGCCAGCAGTACTAGCGGGAGTCGCGAGCAGTACTTC
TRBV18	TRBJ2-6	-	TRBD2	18	CASSPTSGRASGANVLTF	TGTGCCAGCTCACCGACTAGCGGGAGGGCCTCTGGGGCCAACGTCCTGACTTTC
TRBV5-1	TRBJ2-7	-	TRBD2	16	CAKPTGGLAGSYEQYF	TGCGCCAAGCCGACAGGGGGACTAGCGGGATCCTACGAGCAGTACTTC
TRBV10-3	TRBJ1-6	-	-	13	CAIRLDGNSPLHF	TGTGCCATCAGATTAGACGGGAATTCACCCCTCCACTTT
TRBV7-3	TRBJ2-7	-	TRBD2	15	CASSPGLAGESEQYF	TGTGCCAGCAGCCCCGGACTAGCGGGAGAGTCCGAGCAGTACTTC
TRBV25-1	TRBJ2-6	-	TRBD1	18	CASSEARTGRAGANVLTF	TGTGCCAGCAGTGAAGCTAGGACAGGGAGAGCTGGGGCCAACGTCCTGACTTTC
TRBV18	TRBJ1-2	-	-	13	CASSQTGNYGYTF	TGTGCCAGCTCACAAACAGGGAACTATGGCTACACCTTC
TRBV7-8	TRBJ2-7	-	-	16	CASSFLGGTGSYEQYF	TGTGCCAGCAGCTTCCTAGGGGGTACAGGGTCCTACGAGCAGTACTTC
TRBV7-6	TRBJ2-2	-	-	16	CASSLRRQANTGELFF	TGTGCCAGCAGCTTACGCCGACAGGCAAACACCGGGGAGCTGTTTTTT
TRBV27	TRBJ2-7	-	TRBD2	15	CASSTGTSFLYEQYF	TGTGCCAGCAGTACCGGGACTAGTTTTTTATACGAGCAGTACTTC
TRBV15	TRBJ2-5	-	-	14	CATSRGGSRETQYF	TGTGCCACCAGCAGAGGAGGGAGCCGAGAGACCCAGTACTTC
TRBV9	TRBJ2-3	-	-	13	CASSPTSTDTQYF	TGTGCCAGCAGCCCAACAAGCACAGATACGCAGTATTTT
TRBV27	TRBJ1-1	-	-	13	CASSSGAGTEAFF	TGTGCCAGCAGTTCAGGGGCCGGCACTGAAGCTTTCTTT
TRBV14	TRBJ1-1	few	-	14	CASSPAQGRTEAFF	TGTGCCAGCAGCCCCGCCCAGGGTCGGACTGAAGCTTTCTTT
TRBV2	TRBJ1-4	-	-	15	CASSGYRVLGEKLFF	TGTGCCAGCAGTGGTTACAGGGTCCTAGGTGAAAAACTGTTTTTT
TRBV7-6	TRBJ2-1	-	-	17	CASSPRITGEAYNEQFF	TGTGCCAGCAGCCCCAGGATTACAGGGGAGGCTTACAATGAGCAGTTCTTC
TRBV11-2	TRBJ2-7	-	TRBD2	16	CASSLALGLSSYEQYF	TGTGCCAGCAGCTTAGCTCTGGGACTAAGCTCCTACGAGCAGTACTTC
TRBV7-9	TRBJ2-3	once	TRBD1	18	CASSLGQGFPPSTDTQYF	TGTGCCAGCAGCTTGGGACAGGGGTTCCCTCCTAGCACAGATACGCAGTATTTT
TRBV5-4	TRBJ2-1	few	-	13	CASSPPYPNEQFF	TGTGCCAGCAGCCCTCCCTACCCTAATGAGCAGTTCTTC
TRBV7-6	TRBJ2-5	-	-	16	CASSLGPRTTQETQYF	TGTGCCAGCAGCTTAGGCCCCAGGACTACCCAAGAGACCCAGTACTTC
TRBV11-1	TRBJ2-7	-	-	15	CASSLAKSSAYEQYF	TGTGCCAGCAGCTTAGCGAAGTCTAGCGCCTACGAGCAGTACTTC
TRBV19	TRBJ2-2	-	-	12	CAGSTGAGELFF	TGTGCCGGATCGACGGGTGCCGGGGAGCTGTTTTTT
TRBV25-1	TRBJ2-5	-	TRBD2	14	CASIMSGESETQYF	TGTGCCAGCATCATGAGCGGGGAGAGTGAGACCCAGTACTTC
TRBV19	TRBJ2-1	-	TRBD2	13	CASSTSGTNEQFF	TGTGCCAGTAGCACTAGCGGGACCAATGAGCAGTTCTTC
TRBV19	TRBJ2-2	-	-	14	CASSMISGTGELFF	TGTGCCAGTAGTATGATTTCAGGAACCGGGGAGCTGTTTTTT
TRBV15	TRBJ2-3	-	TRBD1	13	CATSSGDRGGQYF	TGTGCCACCAGCAGCGGGGACAGGGGTGGACAGTATTTT
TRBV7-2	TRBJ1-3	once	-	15	CASSRGGTSGNTIYF	TGTGCCAGCAGCCGGGGAGGGACATCTGGAAACACCATATATTTT
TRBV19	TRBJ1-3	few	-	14	CASTPGYSGNTIYF	TGTGCCAGTACCCCAGGCTATTCTGGAAACACCATATATTTT
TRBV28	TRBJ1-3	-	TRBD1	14	CASSQQGLGNTIYF	TGTGCCAGCAGTCAACAGGGGTTGGGAAACACCATATATTTT
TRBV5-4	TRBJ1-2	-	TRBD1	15	CASSLANRGLDGYTF	TGTGCCAGCAGCTTGGCCAACAGGGGGCTTGATGGCTACACCTTC
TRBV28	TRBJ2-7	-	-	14	CASSFAGAKYEQYF	TGTGCCAGCAGTTTCGCGGGGGCGAAGTACGAGCAGTACTTC
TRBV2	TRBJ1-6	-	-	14	CASSVGRRNSPLHF	TGTGCCAGCAGTGTCGGGCGGAGGAATTCACCCCTCCACTTT
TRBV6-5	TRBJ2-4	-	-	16	CASSYASTGAKNIQYF	TGTGCCAGCAGTTACGCCTCGACGGGGGCCAAAAACATTCAGTACTTC
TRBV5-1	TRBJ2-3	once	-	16	CASSLFSGRGADTQYF	TGCGCCAGCAGCTTGTTTTCTGGCAGGGGCGCAGATACGCAGTATTTT
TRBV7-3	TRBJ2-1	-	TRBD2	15	CASSPTSGGYNEQFF	TGTGCCAGCAGCCCCACTAGCGGGGGTTACAATGAGCAGTTCTTC
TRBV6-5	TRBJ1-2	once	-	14	CASRRVDSVYGYTF	TGTGCCAGCAGACGGGTTGATTCCGTCTATGGCTACACCTTC
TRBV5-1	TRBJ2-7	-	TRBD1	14	CASSLGTGTYEQYF	TGCGCCAGCAGCTTGGGGACAGGGACCTACGAGCAGTACTTC
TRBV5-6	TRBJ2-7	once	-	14	CASSLGNRPWEQYF	TGTGCCAGCAGCTTGGGGAACAGGCCTTGGGAGCAGTACTTC
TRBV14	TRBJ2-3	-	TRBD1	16	CASSLRDRGRTDTQYF	TGTGCCAGCAGCCTACGAGACAGGGGTAGGACAGATACGCAGTATTTT
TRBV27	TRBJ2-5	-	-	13	CASTTRFGETQYF	TGTGCCAGCACCACTAGATTCGGAGAGACCCAGTACTTC
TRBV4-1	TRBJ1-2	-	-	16	CASSQEGPGWNYGYTF	TGCGCCAGCAGCCAAGAGGGTCCGGGGTGGAACTATGGCTACACCTTC
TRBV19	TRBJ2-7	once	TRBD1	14	CASSTWDRVLEQYF	TGTGCCAGTAGTACTTGGGACAGGGTCCTCGAGCAGTACTTC
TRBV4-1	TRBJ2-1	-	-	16	CASSLNQGSSYNEQFF	TGCGCCAGCAGCCTAAATCAGGGTAGCTCCTACAATGAGCAGTTCTTC
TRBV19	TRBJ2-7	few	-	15	CASSIRTRPGNEQYF	TGTGCCAGTAGTATCCGGACTCGGCCCGGGAACGAGCAGTACTTC
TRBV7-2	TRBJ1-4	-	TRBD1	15	CASSFLSGGGEKLFF	TGTGCCAGCAGTTTCCTCTCAGGGGGCGGTGAAAAACTGTTTTTT
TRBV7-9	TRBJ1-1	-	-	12	CSSSLGGTEAFF	TGTTCCAGCAGCTTAGGAGGAACTGAAGCTTTCTTT
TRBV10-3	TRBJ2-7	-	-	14	CAISEVDSSYEQYF	TGTGCCATCAGTGAGGTGGACAGCTCCTACGAGCAGTACTTC
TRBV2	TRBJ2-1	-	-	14	CASSEDFTYNEQFF	TGTGCCAGCAGTGAAGACTTCACCTACAATGAGCAGTTCTTC
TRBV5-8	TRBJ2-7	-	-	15	CASSRRGYSSYEQYF	TGTGCCAGCAGCCGCAGGGGTTACAGCTCCTACGAGCAGTACTTC
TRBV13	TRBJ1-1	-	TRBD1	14	CASSTGQGGTEAFF	TGTGCCAGCAGCACGGGACAGGGGGGAACTGAAGCTTTCTTT
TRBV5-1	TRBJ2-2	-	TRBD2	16	CASSLVLAGAFGELFF	TGCGCCAGCAGCTTGGTACTAGCGGGGGCTTTCGGGGAGCTGTTTTTT
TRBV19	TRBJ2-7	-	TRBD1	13	CATTGTVPGEQYF	TGTGCCACTACCGGGACAGTTCCAGGCGAGCAGTACTTC
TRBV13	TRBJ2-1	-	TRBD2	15	CASRIRLAGGNEQFF	TGTGCCAGCAGGATAAGACTAGCGGGAGGCAATGAGCAGTTCTTC
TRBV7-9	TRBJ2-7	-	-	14	CASSLLKSSYEQYF	TGTGCCAGCAGCTTATTGAAGAGCTCCTACGAGCAGTACTTC
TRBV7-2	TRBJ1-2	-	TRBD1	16	CASSPRDRGLGHGYTF	TGTGCCAGCAGCCCCCGGGACAGGGGGCTGGGACACGGCTACACCTTC